These 21 T cell receptor beta chains originate from one sample sequenced in a study of blood T cell repertoires in COVID-19. TCRdb's table, derived via immunoSEQ multiplex PCR, lists solely in-frame clones and lacks some. Of about 110,000 clones in the sample, 80% to 90% were seen once. Sequencing was done on a sample of peripheral blood. Every receptor here comes from a human donor in a cohort sampled during active COVID-19.

The CDR3 DNA is TGTGCCTCTATCCAACCCCGAGACAGGTCTACTTTTAACTATGGCTACACCTTC. The encoded protein is CASIQPRDRSTFNYGYTF. This sequence joins TRBV24-1 and TRBJ1-2; perhaps TRBD1 as D (6 bases). Trimming pared 12 bases from V and 1 base from J, leaving 29 bases between. The CDR3 consists of 18 residues. Germline CDR1 reads KGHDR; CDR2 reads SFDVKD.

Here the CDR3 DNA reads TGTGCCAGCAGCTTACAGGGACTAGCGGCAAGCACAGATACGCAGTATTTT. As protein: CASSLQGLAASTDTQYF. V usage is TRBV11-2 and J usage is TRBJ2-3, with 11 bases fitting TRBD2. V lost 2 bases and J lost 0; bases outside the gene matches: 4. CDR1 is SGHAT and CDR2 is FQNNGV in the germline V gene. The CDR3 has 17 residues.

The chain links TRBV5-1 to TRBJ2-5; D is perhaps TRBD1 (6 bases). Trimming cost V 3 bases and J 4 bases, with 13 bases left between them. Germline CDR1 SGHRS, CDR2 YFSETQ. The CDR3 extends over 14 amino acids. The CDR3 bases are TGCGCCAGCAGCTCGCCGGGACAATCAGAGACCCAGTACTTC. Translation gives CASSSPGQSETQYF.

This chain joins TRBV6-5 and TRBJ2-3, with 10 bases identical to TRBD2. Unmatched junction bases numbered 5, after V lost 0 bases and J lost 5 bases. Germline values: CDR1 MNHEY, CDR2 SVGAGI. This CDR3 spans 16 amino acids. The CDR3 nucleotides read TGTGCCAGCAGTTACTCGGCTAGCGGGAGAGGAGATACGCAGTATTTT. Translation gives CASSYSASGRGDTQYF.

Here the CDR3 DNA reads TGTGCCAGCAGCCCTACCCTGGAGACCCAGTACTTC. Translated: CASSPTLETQYF. V gene TRBV7-9 combines with J gene TRBJ2-5; no clear D. V lost 5 bases and J lost 5, with 9 bases in between. Germline V gene lookup returns CDR1 SEHNR and CDR2 FQNEAQ (reference sequence). This CDR3 has 12 residues.

The chain employs TRBV2 and TRBJ1-3, with 7 bases that match TRBD1. Germline V gene sequence: CDR1 SNHLY, CDR2 FYNNEI. The CDR3 loop spans 14 amino acids. V lost 3 bases and J lost 6; bases outside the gene matches: 5. The CDR3 region has the DNA TGTGCCAGCAGTGATTCAGGGGGTGCAAACACCATATATTTT. This encodes CASSDSGGANTIYF.

This clone has only one observation. The chain recombines TRBV19 with TRBJ1-1; 7 nucleotides align to TRBD1. Unmatched junction bases numbered 11, after V lost 6 bases and J lost 4 bases. The V gene's germline CDR1 is LNHDA and CDR2 SQIVND (reference sequence). The CDR3 is made up of 15 amino acids. The CDR3 reads CASSLDRAGRTEAFF. The DNA for the CDR3 is TGTGCCAGTAGCCTAGACAGGGCTGGACGCACTGAAGCTTTCTTT.

This clone was counted only a few times. The rearrangement uses TRBV30 and TRBJ1-1, with a possible D match to TRBD1 (6 bases). Germline V lookup: CDR1 GTSNPN, CDR2 SVGIG (reference sequence). Trimming took off 2 bases at V and 7 bases at J, with 14 bases between the two ends. The CDR3 sequence is 13 residues long. In nucleotides, the CDR3 is TGTGCCTGGAGTCAGATAGGACAGTTTGAAGCTTTCTTT. It yields the protein CAWSQIGQFEAFF.

The chain uses TRBV5-1 and TRBJ2-3; D is ambiguous. V was shortened by 8 bases and J by 2 bases, with 18 bases between the two germline ends. Germline V gene sequence: CDR1 SGHRS, CDR2 YFSETQ. The CDR3 covers 15 residues. CDR3 DNA sequence: TGCGCCAGTCACCGCGACACGTCCACCACAGATACGCAGTATTTT. This encodes CASHRDTSTTDTQYF. Variable domain in full (rest from reference TRBV5-1 and TRBJ2-3): KAGVTQTPRYLIKTRGQQVTLSCSPISGHRSVSWYQQTPGQGLQFLFEYFSETQRNKGNFPGRFSGRQFSNSRSEMNVSTLELGDSALYLCASHRDTSTTDTQYFGPGTRLTVL.

V gene TRBV5-1 combines with J gene TRBJ2-1; 10 nucleotides match TRBD2. V lost 4 bases, J lost 0 bases, and 7 bases stayed unmatched. The CDR3 is 17 amino acids. The germline V gene has CDR1 SGHRS and CDR2 YFSETQ. CDR3 sequence reads: CASSQEAGGFSYNEQFF. CDR3 nucleotide sequence: TGCGCCAGCAGCCAGGAAGCGGGGGGGTTCTCCTACAATGAGCAGTTCTTC.

The chain links TRBV19 to TRBJ1-1; perhaps TRBD1 as D (6 bases). Germline V gene lookup returns CDR1 LNHDA and CDR2 SQIVND (reference sequence). This CDR3 comprises 14 residues. V was shortened by 5 bases and J by 1 base, with 11 bases between the two germline ends. The CDR3 region is CASSVTRGNTEAFF. Here the CDR3 DNA reads TGTGCCAGTAGTGTTACCAGGGGGAACACTGAAGCTTTCTTT.

The J gene is TRBJ1-3, the V gene TRBV5-8; 8 bases are shared with TRBD1. The CDR3 sequence is 14 residues long. CDR1 SGHTS and CDR2 YDEGEE come from the germline V gene. Trimming at V came to 10 bases and at J to 0 bases, leaving 6 bases not matched to a gene. CDR3 bases: TGTGCCGGACAGGGTTTGAGCTCTGGAAACACCATATATTTT. It codes for CAGQGLSSGNTIYF. Variable domain in full (rest from reference TRBV5-8 and TRBJ1-3): EAGVTQSPTHLIKTRGQQATLRCSPISGHTSVYWYQQALGLGLQFLLWYDEGEERNRGNFPPRFSGRQFPNYSSELNVNALELEDSALYLCAGQGLSSGNTIYFGEGSWLTVV.

The chain recombines TRBV19 with TRBJ2-1; 10 bases match TRBD2. Per the germline V gene, CDR1 is LNHDA and CDR2 is SQIVND (reference sequence). With 6 bases clipped from V and 0 bases from J, the junction kept 5 bases outside the gene matches. This CDR3 is 16 amino acids long. CDR3 region: CASRGLADTSYNEQFF. In DNA form, the CDR3 reads TGTGCCAGTAGAGGACTAGCGGATACCTCCTACAATGAGCAGTTCTTC.

The gene calls are TRBV19 and TRBJ1-2; D unclear. The CDR3 totals 13 residues. V was pared by 6 bases and J by 5 bases, with 13 bases between. CDR1 and CDR2 (germline): LNHDA, SQIVND (reference sequence). The CDR3 DNA reads as TGTGCCAGTAGGATATGGGGAGAGTATGGCTACACCTTC. Translated, it gives CASRIWGEYGYTF.

The sample holds a few counts of this clone. The chain couples TRBV4-1 to TRBJ2-6; 10 bases are shared with TRBD2. Unmatched junction bases numbered 10, after V lost 8 bases and J lost 0 bases. Per the germline V gene, CDR1 is MGHRA and CDR2 is YSYEKL. The CDR3 sequence is 18 residues long. The CDR3 is CASETGLAGVSGANVLTF. The CDR3 bases are TGCGCCAGCGAGACCGGGCTAGCGGGAGTCTCTGGGGCCAACGTCCTGACTTTC.

The rearrangement uses TRBV6-1 and TRBJ2-3; TRBD2 aligns across 11 bases. Germline loops: CDR1 MNHNS, CDR2 SASEGT. The V and J ends lost 2 bases and 2 bases, in that order; junction bases with no gene match: 6. CDR3 length: 17 residues. As DNA, the CDR3 is TGTGCCAGCAGTGAACTAGCGGGGGGCTCTCTCACAGATACGCAGTATTTT. Residues: CASSELAGGSLTDTQYF.

In this sample, this clone turned up a few times. The chain uses TRBV20-1 and TRBJ2-7, with 10 bases aligning to TRBD2. Trimming cost V 3 bases and J 8 bases; bases outside gene matches: 10. From germline, CDR1 is DFQATT and CDR2 SNEGSKA (reference sequence). The length of the CDR3 is 14 residues. The CDR3 loop reads CSASSSGSGPQQYF. In DNA, the CDR3 is TGCAGTGCTAGTTCTAGCGGGAGCGGACCTCAGCAGTACTTC.

The genes are TRBV19 and TRBJ1-5, with 8 bases lining up with TRBD1. The ends lost 4 bases at V and 1 base at J; junction bases unmatched: 6. The CDR3 runs 16 residues. The germline CDR1 and CDR2 sequences are LNHDA and SQIVND (reference sequence). The CDR3 coding sequence is TGTGCCAGTAGTACATGGACAGGGCTGAGCAATCAGCCCCAGCATTTT. Residues: CASSTWTGLSNQPQHF.

This chain uses TRBV7-9 with TRBJ2-1; 14 bases match TRBD2. The CDR3 covers 15 residues. With V trimmed by 4 bases and J by 10 bases, 6 bases remained unmatched. From germline, CDR1 is SEHNR and CDR2 FQNEAQ (reference sequence). CDR3 DNA sequence: TGTGCCAGCAGCTCGGGGACTAGCGGGGGATGGGAGCAGTTCTTC. Translating gives CASSSGTSGGWEQFF.

As DNA, the CDR3 is TGTGCCAGCAGGGAGTCCTACACAGATACGCAGTATTTT. Its translation is CASRESYTDTQYF. The gene calls are TRBV6-4 and TRBJ2-3; no firm D call. The CDR3 sequence is 13 residues long. Germline CDR1 is MRHNA and CDR2 is SNTAGT. The V end was cut by 6 bases, the J end by 2 bases, with 9 bases between.

The chain employs TRBV6-6 and TRBJ2-2, with D uncertain. V was pared by 0 bases and J by 4 bases, with 6 bases between. Germline V gene data show CDR1 as MNHNY and CDR2 as SVGAGI (reference sequence). The CDR3 is 14 amino acids. In DNA form, the CDR3 reads TGTGCCAGCAGTTACTCCCCCTTCACCGGGGAGCTGTTTTTT. Translated: CASSYSPFTGELFF.